This T cell receptor (beta chain) stems from a study of response to subunit inactivated influenza vaccine. TCRdb passed the RT-PCR reads through MiXCR, listing each CDR3 protein once. The repertoire has roughly 500,000 distinct CDR3 sequences, approximately 22% of them found once; the top ten carry approximately 2.9%. This clonotype was picked up many times. These same records also appear under a second study, on T cells expressing NK-cell markers. That study adds: TCR beta cDNA was generated via 5'RACE template switching incorporating UMIs.

This receptor was identified in a man aged 45-65 years who received an inactivated influenza vaccine. The starting material was CD4+ T cells sorted from PBMCs, obtained roughly 12 days after vaccination.

CDR3 DNA: TGTGCCAGCAGGCCCGGGACGGACAATCAGCCCCAGCATTTT. Its protein product is CASRPGTDNQPQHF. The gene calls are TRBV12-3 or TRBV12-4 and TRBJ1-5; D might be TRBD1 (5 bases). Trimming shortened V by 6 bases and J by 3 bases, and 12 bases separated the two germline ends. This CDR3 is built from 14 residues.